Included here is one T cell receptor (beta chain) sequence, with context. This sample was included in a study of control samples from healthy donors and cancer patients. CDR3 length equals 17 residues. Germline loops: CDR1 ENHRY, CDR2 SYGVKD. Trimming at V came to 5 bases and at J to 5 bases, leaving 8 bases not matched to a gene. TCRdb keeps only in-frame clones here, not all; method: immunoSEQ multiplex PCR. The sample yields approximately 150,000 clones, 93% seen once. The sample was blood. This receptor was taken from a man between 18 and 29 years old in good health. This sequence joins TRBV10-3 and TRBJ2-2, with TRBD2 matching over 13 bases. CDR3 amino acids: CAISRLAGGRRTGELFF. Here the CDR3 DNA reads TGTGCCATCAGTCGACTAGCGGGAGGCCGGAGAACCGGGGAGCTGTTTTTT.